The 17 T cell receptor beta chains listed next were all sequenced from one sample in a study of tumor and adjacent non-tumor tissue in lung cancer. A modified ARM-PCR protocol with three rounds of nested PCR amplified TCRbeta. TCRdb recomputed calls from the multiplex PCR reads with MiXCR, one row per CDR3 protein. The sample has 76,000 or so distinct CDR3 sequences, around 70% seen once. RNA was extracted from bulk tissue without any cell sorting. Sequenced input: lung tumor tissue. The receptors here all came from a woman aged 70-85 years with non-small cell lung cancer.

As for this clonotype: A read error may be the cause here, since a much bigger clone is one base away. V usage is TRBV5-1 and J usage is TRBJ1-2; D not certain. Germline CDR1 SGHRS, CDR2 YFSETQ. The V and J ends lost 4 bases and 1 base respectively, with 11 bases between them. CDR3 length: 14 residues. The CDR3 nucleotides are TGCGCCAGCAGCAACTACAGAATTAACTATGGCTACACCTTC. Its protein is CASSNYRINYGYTF.

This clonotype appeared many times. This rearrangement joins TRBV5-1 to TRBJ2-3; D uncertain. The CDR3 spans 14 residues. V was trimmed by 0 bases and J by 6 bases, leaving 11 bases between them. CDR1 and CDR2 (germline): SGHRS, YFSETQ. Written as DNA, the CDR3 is TGCGCCAGCAGCTTGGCCGCCGAGTCTGATACGCAGTATTTT. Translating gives CASSLAAESDTQYF.

The CDR3 loop reads CAATEQGDVMNTEAFF. The CDR3 nucleotides read TGTGCCGCGACCGAACAGGGGGATGTGATGAACACTGAAGCTTTCTTT. The chain carries TRBV6-6 and TRBJ1-1; 8 bases match TRBD1. V gave up 11 bases and J gave up 0 bases; unmatched junction bases: 14. CDR3 length: 16 amino acids. Germline V gene data show CDR1 as MNHNY and CDR2 as SVGAGI (reference sequence).

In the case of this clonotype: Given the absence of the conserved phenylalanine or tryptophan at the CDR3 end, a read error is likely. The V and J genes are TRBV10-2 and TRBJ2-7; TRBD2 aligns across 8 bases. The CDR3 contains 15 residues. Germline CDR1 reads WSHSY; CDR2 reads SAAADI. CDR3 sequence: CTSSLSLAGSGEQYL. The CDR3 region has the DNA TGCACCAGCAGCTTATCCTTAGCGGGGTCTGGCGAGCAGTACCTC.

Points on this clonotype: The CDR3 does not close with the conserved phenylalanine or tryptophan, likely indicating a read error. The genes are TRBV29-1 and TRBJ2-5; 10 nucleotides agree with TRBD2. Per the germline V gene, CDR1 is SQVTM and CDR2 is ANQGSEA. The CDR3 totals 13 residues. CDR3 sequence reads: CSVELLAGETQYL. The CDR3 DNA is TGCAGTGTTGAGCTACTAGCGGGGGAGACCCAGTACTTA.

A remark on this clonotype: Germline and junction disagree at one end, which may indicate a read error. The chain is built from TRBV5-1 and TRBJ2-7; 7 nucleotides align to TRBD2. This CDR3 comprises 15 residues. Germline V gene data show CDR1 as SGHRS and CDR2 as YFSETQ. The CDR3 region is CASSFRASGTYEQHF. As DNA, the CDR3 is TGCGCCAGCAGTTTCCGGGCTAGCGGTACCTACGAGCAGCACTTC.

CDR3 loop: CSAMRDQPQHF. As DNA, the CDR3 is TGCAGTGCTATGAGAGATCAGCCCCAGCATTTT. The chain couples TRBV20-1 to TRBJ1-5, with unresolved D. V lost 4 bases and J lost 5, with 6 bases in between. The CDR3 extends over 11 amino acids. The germline V gene encodes CDR1 DFQATT and CDR2 SNEGSKA (reference sequence).

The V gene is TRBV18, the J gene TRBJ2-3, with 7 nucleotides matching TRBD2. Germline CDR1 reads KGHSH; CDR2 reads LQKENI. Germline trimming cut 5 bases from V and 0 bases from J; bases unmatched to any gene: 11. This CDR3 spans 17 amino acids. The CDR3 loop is CASSRTSVSLSTDTQYF. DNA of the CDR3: TGTGCCAGCTCAAGAACTAGCGTGAGTCTTAGCACAGATACGCAGTATTTT.

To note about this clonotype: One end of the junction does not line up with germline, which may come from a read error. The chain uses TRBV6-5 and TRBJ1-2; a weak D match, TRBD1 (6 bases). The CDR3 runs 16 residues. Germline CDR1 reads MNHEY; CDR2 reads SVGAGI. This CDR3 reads CASRRDSPTGSYCYTF. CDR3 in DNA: TGTGCCAGCAGACGCGACAGCCCAACAGGGTCCTATTGCTACACCTTC.

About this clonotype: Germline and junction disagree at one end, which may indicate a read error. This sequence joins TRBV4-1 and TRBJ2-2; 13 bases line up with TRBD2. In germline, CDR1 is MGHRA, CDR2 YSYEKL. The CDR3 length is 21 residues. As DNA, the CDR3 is TGCGCGAGCAGCCCCCTCACCTTAAGACTAGCGGGAGGCTCGAACACCGTGGAGCTGTTTTTT. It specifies CASSPLTLRLAGGSNTVELFF.

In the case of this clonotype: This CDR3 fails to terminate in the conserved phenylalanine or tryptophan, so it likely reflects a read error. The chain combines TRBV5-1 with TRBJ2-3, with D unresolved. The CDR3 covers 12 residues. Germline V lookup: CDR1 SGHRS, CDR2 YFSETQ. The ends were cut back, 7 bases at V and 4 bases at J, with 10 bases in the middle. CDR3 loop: CASGRASDTQYL. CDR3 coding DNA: TGCGCCAGCGGTCGGGCTTCAGATACGCAGTATTTG.

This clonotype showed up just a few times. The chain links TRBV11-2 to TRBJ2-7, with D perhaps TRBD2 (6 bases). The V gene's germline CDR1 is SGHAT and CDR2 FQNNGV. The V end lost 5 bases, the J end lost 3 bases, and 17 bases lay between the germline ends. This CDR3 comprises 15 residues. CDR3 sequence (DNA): TGTGCCAGCAGCCCAGGCGGGACGGTCGTCTACGAGCAGTACTTC. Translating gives CASSPGGTVVYEQYF.

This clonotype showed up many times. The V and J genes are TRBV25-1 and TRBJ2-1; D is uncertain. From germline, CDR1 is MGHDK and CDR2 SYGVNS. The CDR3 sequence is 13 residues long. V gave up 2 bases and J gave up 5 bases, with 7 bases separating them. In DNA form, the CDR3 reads TGTGCCAGCAGTGAAAGGCAGGACAATGAGCAGTTCTTC. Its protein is CASSERQDNEQFF.

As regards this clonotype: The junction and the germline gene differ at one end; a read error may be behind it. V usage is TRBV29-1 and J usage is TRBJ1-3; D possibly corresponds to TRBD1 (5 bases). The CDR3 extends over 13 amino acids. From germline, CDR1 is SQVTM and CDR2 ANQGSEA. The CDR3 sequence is CSVGVTGGNTIYF. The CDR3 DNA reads TGCAGCGTGGGGGTAACAGGAGGAAATACCATATATTTT. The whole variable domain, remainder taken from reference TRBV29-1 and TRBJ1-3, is SAVISQKPSRDICQRGTSLTIQCQVDSQVTMMFWYRQQPGQSLTLIATANQGSEATYESGFVIDKFPISRPNLTFSTLTVSNMSPEDSSIYLCSVGVTGGNTIYFGEGSWLTVV.

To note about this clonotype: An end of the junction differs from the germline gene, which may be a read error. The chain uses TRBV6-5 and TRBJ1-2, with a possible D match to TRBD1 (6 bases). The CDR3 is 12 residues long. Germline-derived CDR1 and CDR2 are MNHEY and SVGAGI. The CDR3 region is CANSTGSYGYTF. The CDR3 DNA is TGTGCCAACAGTACAGGGAGCTATGGCTACACGTTC.

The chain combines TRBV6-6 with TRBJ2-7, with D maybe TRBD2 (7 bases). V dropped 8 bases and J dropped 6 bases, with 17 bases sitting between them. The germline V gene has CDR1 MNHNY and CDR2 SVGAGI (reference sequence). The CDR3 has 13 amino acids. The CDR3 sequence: CASSCGGASEQYF. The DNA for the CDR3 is TGTGCCAGCTCCTGCGGGGGCGCCAGCGAGCAGTACTTC.

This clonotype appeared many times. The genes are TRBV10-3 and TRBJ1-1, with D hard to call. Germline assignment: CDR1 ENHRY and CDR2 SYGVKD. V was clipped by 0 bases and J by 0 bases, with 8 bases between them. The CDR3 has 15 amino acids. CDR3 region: CAISESGSLNTEAFF. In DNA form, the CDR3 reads TGTGCCATCAGTGAGTCGGGCAGCTTGAACACTGAAGCTTTCTTT.